This passage covers 21 T cell receptor beta chains from one sample sequenced in a study of immune evolution from preneoplasia to lung adenocarcinoma. Profiling relied on immunoSEQ multiplex PCR, and the TCRdb table lists in-frame clones only, not all of them. The repertoire has roughly 9,000 clones, about 80% of them found once; the top ten carry about 6.9%. Source material: FFPE lung adenocarcinoma in situ tissue. Receptor source: a person in their sixties or seventies with lung adenocarcinoma.

The rearrangement uses TRBV9 and TRBJ2-3; 7 nucleotides agree with TRBD2. Per the germline V gene, CDR1 is SGDLS and CDR2 is YYNGEE. CDR3 length: 13 residues. After removal of 0 bases from V and 9 bases from J, the junction contained 4 bases not matched to a gene. In nucleotides, the CDR3 is TGTGCCAGCAGCGTAGTATCGGGGGGAACGCAGTATTTT. It translates to CASSVVSGGTQYF.

This clone appeared once. J is TRBJ1-2 and V is TRBV5-1; D remains unclear. The V end lost 0 bases, the J end lost 2 bases, and 8 bases lay between the germline ends. Germline V lookup: CDR1 SGHRS, CDR2 YFSETQ. CDR3 length: 14 residues. CDR3 amino acids: CASSLGLGNYGYTF. The CDR3 region has the DNA TGCGCCAGCAGCTTGGGGTTGGGGAACTATGGCTACACCTTC.

This clone was counted only a few times. The chain is built from TRBV18 and TRBJ1-1; D ambiguous. The CDR3 sequence is 12 residues long. Germline CDR1 and CDR2: KGHSH and LQKENI. V was cut by 3 bases and J by 9 bases, with 11 bases left in between. As DNA, the CDR3 is TGTGCCAGCTCACCTGGACGGGTTCAAGCTTTCTTT. Protein sequence: CASSPGRVQAFF.

V and J are TRBV5-8 and TRBJ1-1; D is uncertain. Trimming removed 0 bases at V and 2 bases at J, with 5 bases between. Germline V CDR1 and CDR2: SGHTS, YDEGEE. The CDR3 spans 13 residues. CDR3 loop: CASSLEGNTEAFF. The CDR3 bases are TGTGCCAGCAGCTTGGAGGGAAACACTGAAGCTTTCTTT.

This chain joins TRBV27 and TRBJ1-1; 9 nucleotides line up with TRBD1. Germline V gene sequence: CDR1 MNHEY, CDR2 SMNVEV (reference sequence). CDR3 length equals 14 residues. The junction had 6 bases not matched to a gene; V was cut back by 5 bases and J by 5 bases. In DNA form, the CDR3 reads TGTGCCAGCAGTGCCGGGACAGGGCCAACTGAAGCTTTCTTT. Its protein product is CASSAGTGPTEAFF.

The chain uses TRBV5-6 and TRBJ1-1; D is possibly TRBD1 (6 bases). V was shortened by 4 bases and J by 6 bases, with 16 bases between the two germline ends. Per germline, CDR1 SGHDT and CDR2 YYEEEE. The CDR3 sequence is 14 residues long. CDR3 coding DNA: TGTGCCAGCAGCCGCCGGGGGCCCGGGGCTGAAGCTTTCTTT. Translation gives CASSRRGPGAEAFF. Full variable domain (outside the CDR3, taken from reference TRBV5-6 and TRBJ1-1): DAGVTQSPTHLIKTRGQQVTLRCSPKSGHDTVSWYQQALGQGPQFIFQYYEEEERQRGNFPDRFSGHQFPNYSSELNVNALLLGDSALYLCASSRRGPGAEAFFGQGTRLTVV.

V is TRBV5-4 and J is TRBJ2-5; D not resolved. V lost 1 base to trimming and J lost 2 bases, with 12 bases between them. This CDR3 comprises 15 residues. Germline CDR1 is SGHNT and CDR2 is YYREEE (reference sequence). This chain's CDR3 is CASSLRQSGQETQYF. In nucleotides, the CDR3 is TGTGCCAGCAGCTTGCGGCAGTCTGGACAAGAGACCCAGTACTTC.

This chain uses TRBV7-9 with TRBJ1-3; no clear D gene. With 5 bases removed from V and 4 bases from J, the gap between germline ends came to 18 bases. The CDR3 length is 16 residues. Germline loops: CDR1 SEHNR, CDR2 FQNEAQ (reference sequence). The CDR3 sequence is CASSPAWEYLGNTIYF. CDR3 bases: TGTGCCAGCAGCCCCGCCTGGGAGTACCTGGGAAACACCATATATTTT.

This chain connects TRBV5-4 to TRBJ1-2; TRBD1 aligns across 7 bases. Per germline, CDR1 SGHNT and CDR2 YYREEE (reference sequence). CDR3 length: 14 residues. The V gene end was trimmed by 0 bases and the J gene end by 2 bases; junction bases not matched to a gene: 1. The chain's CDR3 is CASSLDRGNYGYTF. The CDR3 bases are TGTGCCAGCAGCTTGGACAGGGGAAACTATGGCTACACCTTC.

The rearrangement links TRBV4-1 to TRBJ1-2, with 8 bases fitting TRBD1. CDR1 and CDR2 from the germline V gene are MGHRA and YSYEKL. This CDR3 is 15 amino acids long. V lost 2 bases to trimming and J lost 4 bases; unmatched junction nucleotides: 6. CDR3 protein: CASSQTPGTGYGYTF. CDR3 DNA: TGCGCCAGCAGCCAAACCCCCGGGACAGGCTATGGCTACACCTTC.

This chain uses TRBV5-6 with TRBJ1-2, with 10 positions matching TRBD1. The CDR3 spans 16 residues. V was clipped by 0 bases and J by 7 bases; unmatched bases: 9. Germline loops: CDR1 SGHDT, CDR2 YYEEEE. The CDR3 region is CASSLASDRGLSGYTF. The CDR3 DNA reads TGTGCCAGCAGCTTGGCGAGCGACAGGGGGCTTAGTGGCTACACCTTC.

This sequence joins TRBV5-6 and TRBJ1-4, with TRBD1 as a possible D gene (6 bases). V gave up 1 base and J gave up 4 bases, with 11 bases separating them. Looked up from germline, CDR1 is SGHDT and CDR2 is YYEEEE. CDR3 length: 15 residues. The CDR3 DNA is TGTGCCAGCAGCTTGTCAGGGGCGGTTAATGAAAAACTGTTTTTT. Translating it yields CASSLSGAVNEKLFF.

The chain uses TRBV7-8 and TRBJ1-1; the D gene is possibly TRBD1 (6 bases). The CDR3 has 18 residues. V was cut by 5 bases and J by 3 bases, with 25 bases left in between. Germline loops: CDR1 SGHVS, CDR2 FQNEAQ. CDR3 protein: CASSPRGAGTTSDTEAFF. As DNA, the CDR3 is TGTGCCAGCAGCCCCAGGGGCGCAGGGACGACTTCTGACACTGAAGCTTTCTTT. The complete variable domain, with remaining parts taken from reference TRBV7-8 and TRBJ1-1, reads GAGVSQSPRYKVAKRGQDVALRCDPISGHVSLFWYQQALGQGPEFLTYFQNEAQLDKSGLPSDRFFAERPEGSVSTLKIQRTQQEDSAVYLCASSPRGAGTTSDTEAFFGQGTRLTVV.

The CDR3 loop reads CASSLRSGGSTDTQYF. The DNA for the CDR3 is TGTGCCAGCAGCTTACGATCGGGGGGGAGCACAGATACGCAGTATTTT. The chain carries TRBV7-8 and TRBJ2-3; 8 bases align to TRBD2. CDR3 length equals 16 residues. CDR1 SGHVS and CDR2 FQNEAQ come from the germline V gene. Trimming cost V 2 bases and J 0 bases; bases outside gene matches: 4. The complete variable domain, with remaining parts taken from reference TRBV7-8 and TRBJ2-3, reads GAGVSQSPRYKVAKRGQDVALRCDPISGHVSLFWYQQALGQGPEFLTYFQNEAQLDKSGLPSDRFFAERPEGSVSTLKIQRTQQEDSAVYLCASSLRSGGSTDTQYFGPGTRLTVL.

The V and J genes are TRBV4-2 and TRBJ2-1; 11 positions match TRBD2. CDR3 length: 15 residues. Trimming took 5 bases from V and 7 from J; bases not matched to a gene: 7. CDR1 and CDR2 from the germline V gene are LGHNA and YNFKEQ. The DNA for the CDR3 is TGTGCCAGCAGCTCACTTAGCGGGGGGGCTAATGAGCAGTTCTTC. Translating gives CASSSLSGGANEQFF.

CDR3 residues: CAWSVWLTGTGGTGTEAFF. As DNA, the CDR3 is TGTGCCTGGAGTGTTTGGTTGACCGGGACAGGGGGCACAGGGACTGAAGCTTTCTTT. The genes are TRBV30 and TRBJ1-1, with 12 bases identical to TRBD1. The CDR3 has 19 residues. J was trimmed by 5 bases and V by 0 bases; bases with no gene match: 16. Germline loops: CDR1 GTSNPN, CDR2 SVGIG (reference sequence).

This chain connects TRBV20-1 to TRBJ2-3; D call uncertain. CDR1 and CDR2 from the germline V gene are DFQATT and SNEGSKA (reference sequence). The CDR3 contains 11 residues. V lost 3 bases, J lost 9 bases, and 10 bases lay in between. This CDR3 reads CSASTSPTQYF. CDR3 in DNA: TGCAGTGCTAGTACGAGCCCAACGCAGTATTTT.

The V call is TRBV2, the J call TRBJ1-1; D is perhaps TRBD1 (6 bases). Per germline, CDR1 SNHLY and CDR2 FYNNEI. The CDR3 runs 14 residues. V was clipped by 8 bases and J by 1 base, with 14 bases between them. The CDR3 region is CASHLRGENTEAFF. The CDR3, as DNA: TGTGCCAGCCACCTTAGGGGGGAGAACACTGAAGCTTTCTTT.

This chain connects TRBV5-6 to TRBJ2-1; 8 bases agree with TRBD1. The ends lost 1 base at V and 6 bases at J; junction bases unmatched: 3. Looked up from germline, CDR1 is SGHDT and CDR2 is YYEEEE. This CDR3 has 14 residues. CDR3: CASSLLDRGNEQFF. CDR3 in DNA: TGTGCCAGCAGCTTGCTCGACAGGGGCAATGAGCAGTTCTTC. The entire variable domain, with the rest obtained from reference TRBV5-6 and TRBJ2-1, is as follows: DAGVTQSPTHLIKTRGQQVTLRCSPKSGHDTVSWYQQALGQGPQFIFQYYEEEERQRGNFPDRFSGHQFPNYSSELNVNALLLGDSALYLCASSLLDRGNEQFFGPGTRLTVL.

A few counts support this clone. The chain employs TRBV6-1 and TRBJ2-3, with 8 nucleotides matching TRBD1. V trimming: 4 bases; J trimming: 4 bases; junction bases outside the gene matches: 7. In germline, CDR1 is MNHNS, CDR2 SASEGT. The CDR3 is made up of 15 amino acids. The CDR3 here is CASSGRGRDSDTQYF. The DNA for the CDR3 is TGTGCCAGCAGTGGCAGGGGGCGAGATTCAGATACGCAGTATTTT.

This sequence joins TRBV5-4 and TRBJ2-3; TRBD1 might be the D (6 bases). Germline CDR1 is SGHNT and CDR2 is YYREEE (reference sequence). Between the trimmed V and J ends, which lost 0 bases and 0 bases, there was a span of 8 bases. The CDR3 length is 15 residues. CDR3: CASSLEGQSTDTQYF. CDR3 bases: TGTGCCAGCAGCTTGGAGGGACAAAGCACAGATACGCAGTATTTT.